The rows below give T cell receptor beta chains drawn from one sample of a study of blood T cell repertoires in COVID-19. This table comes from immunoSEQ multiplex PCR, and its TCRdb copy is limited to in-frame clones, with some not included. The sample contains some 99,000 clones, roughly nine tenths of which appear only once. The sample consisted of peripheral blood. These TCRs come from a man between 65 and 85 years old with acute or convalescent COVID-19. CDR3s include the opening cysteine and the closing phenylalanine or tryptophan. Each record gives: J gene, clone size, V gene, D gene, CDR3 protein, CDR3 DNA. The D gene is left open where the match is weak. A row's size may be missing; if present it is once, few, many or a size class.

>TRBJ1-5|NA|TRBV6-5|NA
CASNRDRYSNQPQHF
TGTGCCAGCAACAGAGACAGATATAGCAATCAGCCCCAGCATTTT
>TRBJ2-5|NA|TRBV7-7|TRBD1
CASSPDRGETQYF
TGTGCCAGCAGCCCCGACAGGGGAGAGACCCAGTACTTC
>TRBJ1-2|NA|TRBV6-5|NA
CASSPEPGSRTF
TGTGCCAGCAGTCCGGAACCAGGGTCTAGGACCTTC
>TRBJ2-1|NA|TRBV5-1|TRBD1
CASRSDRGPYNEQFF
TGCGCCAGCAGATCGGACAGGGGACCCTACAATGAGCAGTTCTTC
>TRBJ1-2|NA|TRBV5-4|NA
CASSLQDSQYYGYTF
TGTGCCAGCAGCTTGCAAGACAGCCAGTACTATGGCTACACCTTC
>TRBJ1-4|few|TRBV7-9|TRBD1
CASNFPYPTGTNEKLFF
TGTGCCAGCAACTTCCCTTACCCGACAGGGACGAATGAAAAACTGTTTTTT
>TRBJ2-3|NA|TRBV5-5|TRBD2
CASSRPELAGGPDTQYF
TGTGCCAGCAGCCGACCGGAACTAGCGGGGGGGCCCGATACGCAGTATTTT
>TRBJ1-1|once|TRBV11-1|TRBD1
CASSLKADRVYTEAFF
TGTGCCAGCAGCTTAAAGGCCGACAGGGTCTACACTGAAGCTTTCTTT
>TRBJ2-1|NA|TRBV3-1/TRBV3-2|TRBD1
CASSQGNRGNEQFF
TGTGCCAGCAGCCAGGGAAACAGGGGCAATGAGCAGTTCTTC
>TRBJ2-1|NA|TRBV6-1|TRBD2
CASSERASGGPYYNEQFF
TGTGCCAGCAGTGAAAGGGCTAGCGGGGGCCCCTACTACAATGAGCAGTTCTTC
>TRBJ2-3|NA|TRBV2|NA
CASSYGQSLYPTDTQYF
TGTGCCAGCAGTTACGGACAGTCCCTATACCCCACAGATACGCAGTATTTT
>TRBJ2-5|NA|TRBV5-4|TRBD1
CASSLPTGDAEETQYF
TGTGCCAGCAGCTTGCCGACAGGGGATGCGGAGGAGACCCAGTACTTC
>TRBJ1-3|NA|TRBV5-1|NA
CASRSQGLSGNTIYF
TGCGCCAGCAGGTCTCAGGGCCTCTCTGGAAACACCATATATTTT
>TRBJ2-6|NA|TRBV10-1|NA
CASSDAGSGANVLTF
TGCGCCAGCAGTGATGCGGGCTCTGGGGCCAACGTCCTGACTTTC
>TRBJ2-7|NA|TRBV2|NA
CASSERRYEQYF
TGTGCCAGCAGTGAGCGGCGCTACGAGCAGTACTTC
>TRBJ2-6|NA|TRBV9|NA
CASSPRPGEGLSGANVLTF
TGTGCCAGCAGCCCTCGACCAGGGGAGGGGCTCTCTGGGGCCAACGTCCTGACTTTC
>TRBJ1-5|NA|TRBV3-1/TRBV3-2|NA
CASSQGNGNQPQHF
TGTGCCAGCAGCCAAGGTAATGGCAATCAGCCCCAGCATTTT
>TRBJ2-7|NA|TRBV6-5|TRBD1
CASSFGTGGYEQYF
TGTGCCAGCAGTTTTGGGACAGGGGGATACGAGCAGTACTTC
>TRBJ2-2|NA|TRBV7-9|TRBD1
CASGMIQGARTGELFF
TGTGCCAGCGGGATGATACAGGGGGCGCGAACCGGGGAGCTGTTTTTT
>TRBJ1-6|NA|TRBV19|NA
CASSQGRAQGNSPLHF
TGTGCCAGTAGTCAAGGGAGGGCGCAGGGAAATTCACCCCTCCACTTT
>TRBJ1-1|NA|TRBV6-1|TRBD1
CASSEQGTATGAFF
TGTGCCAGCAGTGAACAGGGGACAGCAACGGGAGCTTTCTTT
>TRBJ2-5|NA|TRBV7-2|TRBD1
CASSLPTGAQETQYF
TGTGCCAGCAGCTTACCGACAGGGGCACAAGAGACCCAGTACTTC
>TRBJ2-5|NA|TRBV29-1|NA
CSVEEVAGSPYF
TGCAGCGTTGAAGAGGTCGCGGGGTCCCCGTACTTC
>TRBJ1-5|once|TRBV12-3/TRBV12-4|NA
CASSLTDQAQHF
TGTGCCAGCAGTTTAACCGATCAGGCCCAGCATTTT
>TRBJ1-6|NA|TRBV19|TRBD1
CASRGTGPNSPLHF
TGTGCCAGTAGGGGGACAGGGCCTAATTCACCCCTCCACTTT
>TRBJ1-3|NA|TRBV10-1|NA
CASSGRGPHSGNTIYF
TGCGCCAGCAGTGGTCGGGGTCCGCACTCTGGAAACACCATATATTTT
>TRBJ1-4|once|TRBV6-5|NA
CASEMEGYGEKLFF
TGTGCCAGCGAAATGGAGGGGTACGGTGAAAAACTGTTTTTT
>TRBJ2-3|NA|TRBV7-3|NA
CASSPGLWRSTDTQYF
TGTGCCAGCAGCCCGGGATTATGGAGGAGCACAGATACGCAGTATTTT
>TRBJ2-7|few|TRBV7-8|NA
CASRSSYTDTDSYEQYF
TGTGCCAGCAGGTCCTCTTATACTGACACCGACTCCTACGAGCAGTACTTC
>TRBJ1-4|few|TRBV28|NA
CASSSPEGSGEKLFF
TGTGCCAGCAGTTCTCCGGAGGGCTCGGGGGAAAAACTGTTTTTT